This TCR beta chain was observed in a study of blood T cell repertoires in COVID-19. TCRdb keeps only in-frame clones here, not all; method: immunoSEQ multiplex PCR. The sample has approximately 270,000 clones; around 93% are singletons. Those who participated ranged in age from roughly 18 to 100 years and resided in 24 US areas. Each participant's cohort was designated according to participant-reported clinical history. Trimming stripped 0 bases from V and 6 bases from J, with 13 bases between. Germline V CDR1 and CDR2: SGHDT, YYEEEE. The CDR3 sequence is 14 residues long. The V gene is TRBV5-6, the J gene TRBJ2-7, with D possibly TRBD2 on 6 matching bases. The source of this sequence is a man in his forties who had been exposed to COVID-19. Sequencing input: PBMCs or T cells enriched from blood (not recorded which). CDR3 nucleotide sequence: TGTGCCAGCAGCTTGGGTGGAGGGCAGGCCGAGCAGTACTTC. Protein product: CASSLGGGQAEQYF.